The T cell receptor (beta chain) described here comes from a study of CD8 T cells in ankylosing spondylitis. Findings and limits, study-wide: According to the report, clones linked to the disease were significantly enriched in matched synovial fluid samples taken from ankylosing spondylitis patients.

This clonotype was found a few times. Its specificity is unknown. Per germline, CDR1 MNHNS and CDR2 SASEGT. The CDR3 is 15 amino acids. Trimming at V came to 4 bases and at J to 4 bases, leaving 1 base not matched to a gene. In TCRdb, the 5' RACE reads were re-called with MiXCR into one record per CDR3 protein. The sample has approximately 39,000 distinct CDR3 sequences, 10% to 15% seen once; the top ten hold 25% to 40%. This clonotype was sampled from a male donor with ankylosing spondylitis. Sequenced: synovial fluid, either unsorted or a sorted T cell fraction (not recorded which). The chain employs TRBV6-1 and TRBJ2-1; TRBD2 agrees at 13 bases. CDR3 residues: CASSGLAGGYNEQFF. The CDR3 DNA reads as TGTGCCAGCAGTGGACTAGCGGGAGGTTACAATGAGCAGTTCTTC.